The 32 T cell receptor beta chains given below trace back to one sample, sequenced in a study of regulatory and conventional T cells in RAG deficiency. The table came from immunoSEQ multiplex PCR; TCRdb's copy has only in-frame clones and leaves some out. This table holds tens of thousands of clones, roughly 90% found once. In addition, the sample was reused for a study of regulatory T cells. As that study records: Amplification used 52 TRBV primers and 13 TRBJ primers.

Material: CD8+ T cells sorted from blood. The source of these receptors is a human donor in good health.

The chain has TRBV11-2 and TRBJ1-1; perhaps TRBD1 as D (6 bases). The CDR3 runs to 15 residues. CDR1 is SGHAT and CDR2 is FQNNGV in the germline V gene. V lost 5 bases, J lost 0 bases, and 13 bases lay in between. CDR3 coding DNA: TGTGCCAGCAGCGTGTCCGGGACACTGAACACTGAAGCTTTCTTT. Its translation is CASSVSGTLNTEAFF.

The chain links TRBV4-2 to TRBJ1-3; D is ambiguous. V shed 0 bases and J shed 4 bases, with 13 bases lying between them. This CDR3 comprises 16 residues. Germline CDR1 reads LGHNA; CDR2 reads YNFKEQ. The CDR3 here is CASSQDPGNGGNTIYF. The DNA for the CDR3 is TGTGCCAGCAGCCAAGATCCGGGGAATGGAGGAAACACCATATATTTT.

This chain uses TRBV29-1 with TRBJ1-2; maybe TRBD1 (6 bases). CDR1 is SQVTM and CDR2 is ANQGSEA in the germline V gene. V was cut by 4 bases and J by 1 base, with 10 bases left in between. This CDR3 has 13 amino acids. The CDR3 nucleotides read TGCAGCGTTGGCCGGGGGCTTAACTATGGCTACACCTTC. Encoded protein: CSVGRGLNYGYTF.

CDR3 DNA: TGTGCCAGCAGCCCTCCCGACGGGGAGAAAGCTACTGAAGCTTTCTTT. It encodes CASSPPDGEKATEAFF. This chain joins TRBV13 and TRBJ1-1; D call uncertain. The CDR3 is 16 amino acids. Germline CDR1 and CDR2: PRHDT and FYEKMQ (reference sequence). V lost 5 bases and J 5 bases, leaving 21 bases between the germline ends.

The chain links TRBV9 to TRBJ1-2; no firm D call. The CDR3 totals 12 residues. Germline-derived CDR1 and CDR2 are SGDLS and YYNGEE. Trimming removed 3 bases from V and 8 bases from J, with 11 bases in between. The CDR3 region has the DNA TGTGCCAGCAGCGAGGACGGCCAGGGCTACACCTTC. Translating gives CASSEDGQGYTF.

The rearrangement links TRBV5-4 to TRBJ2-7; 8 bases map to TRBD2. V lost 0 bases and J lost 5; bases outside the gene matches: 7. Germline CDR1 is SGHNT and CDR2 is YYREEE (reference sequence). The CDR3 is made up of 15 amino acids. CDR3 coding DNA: TGTGCCAGCAGCTTGGAGGTAGCGGGGTTAAACGAGCAGTACTTC. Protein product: CASSLEVAGLNEQYF.

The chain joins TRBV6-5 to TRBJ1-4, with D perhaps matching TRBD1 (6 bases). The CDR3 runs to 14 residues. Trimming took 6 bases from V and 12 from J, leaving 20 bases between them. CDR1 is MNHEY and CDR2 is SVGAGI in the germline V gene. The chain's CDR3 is CASSKAWTVSELFF. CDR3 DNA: TGTGCCAGCAGCAAAGCTTGGACAGTCTCGGAACTGTTTTTT.

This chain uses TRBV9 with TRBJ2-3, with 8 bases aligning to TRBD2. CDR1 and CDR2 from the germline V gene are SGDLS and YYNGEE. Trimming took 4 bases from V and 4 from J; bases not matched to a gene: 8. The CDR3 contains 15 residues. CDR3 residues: CASSTPGGRSDTQYF. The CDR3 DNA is TGTGCCAGCAGCACCCCGGGGGGGCGGTCAGATACGCAGTATTTT.

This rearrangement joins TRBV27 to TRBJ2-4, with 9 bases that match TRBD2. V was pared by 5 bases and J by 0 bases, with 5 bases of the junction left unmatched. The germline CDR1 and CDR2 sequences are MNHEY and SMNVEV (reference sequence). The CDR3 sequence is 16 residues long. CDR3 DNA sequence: TGTGCCAGCAGTGTGACTAGCGGTGGAGCCAAAAACATTCAGTACTTC. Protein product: CASSVTSGGAKNIQYF.

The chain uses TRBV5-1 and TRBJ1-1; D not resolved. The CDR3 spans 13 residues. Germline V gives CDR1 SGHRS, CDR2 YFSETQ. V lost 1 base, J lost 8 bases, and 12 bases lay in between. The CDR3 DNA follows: TGCGCCAGCAGCTTGACGGATACACCGGAAGCTTTCTTT. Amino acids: CASSLTDTPEAFF. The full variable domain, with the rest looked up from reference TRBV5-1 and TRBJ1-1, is KAGVTQTPRYLIKTRGQQVTLSCSPISGHRSVSWYQQTPGQGLQFLFEYFSETQRNKGNFPGRFSGRQFSNSRSEMNVSTLELGDSALYLCASSLTDTPEAFFGQGTRLTVV.

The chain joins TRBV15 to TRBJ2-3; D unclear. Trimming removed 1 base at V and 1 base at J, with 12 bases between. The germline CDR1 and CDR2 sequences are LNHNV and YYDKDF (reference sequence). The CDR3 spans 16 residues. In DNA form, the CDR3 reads TGTGCCACCAGCAGAGCGGAAGGGTCCCGCACAGATACGCAGTATTTT. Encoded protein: CATSRAEGSRTDTQYF.

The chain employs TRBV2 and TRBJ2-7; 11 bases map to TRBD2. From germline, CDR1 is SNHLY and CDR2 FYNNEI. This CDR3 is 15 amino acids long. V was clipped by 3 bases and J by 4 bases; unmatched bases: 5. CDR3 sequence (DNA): TGTGCCAGCAGTGATGGGGGACTAGCGGTATACGAGCAGTACTTC. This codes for CASSDGGLAVYEQYF.

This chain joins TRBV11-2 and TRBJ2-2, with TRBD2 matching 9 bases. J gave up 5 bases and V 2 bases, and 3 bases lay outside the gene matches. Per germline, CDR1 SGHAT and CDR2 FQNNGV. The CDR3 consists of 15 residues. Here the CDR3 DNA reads TGTGCCAGCAGCTTACGCGGGGGGGAAACCGGGGAGCTGTTTTTT. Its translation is CASSLRGGETGELFF.

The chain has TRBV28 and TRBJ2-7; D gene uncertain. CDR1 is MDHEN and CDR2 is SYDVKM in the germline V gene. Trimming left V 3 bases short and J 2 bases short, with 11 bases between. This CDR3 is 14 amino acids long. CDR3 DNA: TGTGCCAGCAGTTTGGGCCCTCCTACCTACGAGCAGTACTTC. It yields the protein CASSLGPPTYEQYF. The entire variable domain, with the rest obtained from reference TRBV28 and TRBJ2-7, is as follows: DVKVTQSSRYLVKRTGEKVFLECVQDMDHENMFWYRQDPGLGLRLIYFSYDVKMKEKGDIPEGYSVSREKKERFSLILESASTNQTSMYLCASSLGPPTYEQYFGPGTRLTVT.

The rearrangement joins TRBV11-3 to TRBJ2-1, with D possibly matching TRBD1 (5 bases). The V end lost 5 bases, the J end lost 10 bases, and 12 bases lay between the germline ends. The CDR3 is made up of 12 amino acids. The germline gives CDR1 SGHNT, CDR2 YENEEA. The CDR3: CASSTDYREQFF. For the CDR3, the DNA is TGTGCCAGCAGCACCGATTACAGGGAGCAGTTCTTC.

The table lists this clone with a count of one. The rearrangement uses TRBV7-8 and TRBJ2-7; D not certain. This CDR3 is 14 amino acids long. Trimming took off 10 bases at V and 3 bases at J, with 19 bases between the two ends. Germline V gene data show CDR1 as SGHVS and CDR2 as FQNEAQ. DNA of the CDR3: TGTGCCACCTCCCATTTCCCTGGCGTCTACGAGCAGTACTTC. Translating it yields CATSHFPGVYEQYF.

DNA of the CDR3: TGTGCCAGCACATCGGGGACAGGGGGCGCGTACGAGCAGTACTTC. Its translation: CASTSGTGGAYEQYF. J is TRBJ2-7 and V is TRBV28, with 12 nucleotides matching TRBD1. Trimming at V came to 7 bases and at J to 4 bases, leaving 8 bases not matched to a gene. The germline V gene encodes CDR1 MDHEN and CDR2 SYDVKM. This CDR3 comprises 15 residues. Filled out from reference TRBV28 and TRBJ2-7, the complete variable domain reads DVKVTQSSRYLVKRTGEKVFLECVQDMDHENMFWYRQDPGLGLRLIYFSYDVKMKEKGDIPEGYSVSREKKERFSLILESASTNQTSMYLCASTSGTGGAYEQYFGPGTRLTVT.

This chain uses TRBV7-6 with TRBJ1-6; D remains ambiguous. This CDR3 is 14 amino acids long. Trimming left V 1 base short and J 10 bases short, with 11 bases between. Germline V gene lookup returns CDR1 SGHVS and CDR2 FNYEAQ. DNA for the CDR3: TGTGCCAGCAGCTTAGAGCCCATGGGGTCACCCCTCCACTTT. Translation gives CASSLEPMGSPLHF.

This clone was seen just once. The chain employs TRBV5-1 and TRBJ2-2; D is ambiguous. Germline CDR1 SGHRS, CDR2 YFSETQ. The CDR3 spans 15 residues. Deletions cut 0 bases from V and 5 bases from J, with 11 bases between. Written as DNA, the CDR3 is TGCGCCAGCAGCTTGGAGGGTTTGGGGACCGGGGAGCTGTTTTTT. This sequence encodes CASSLEGLGTGELFF.

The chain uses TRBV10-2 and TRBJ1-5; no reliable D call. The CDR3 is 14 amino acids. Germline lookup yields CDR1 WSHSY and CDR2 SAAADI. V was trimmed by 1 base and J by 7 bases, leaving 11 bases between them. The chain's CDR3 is CASSEWTAGQPQHF. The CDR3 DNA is TGCGCCAGCAGTGAGTGGACGGCGGGGCAGCCCCAGCATTTT.

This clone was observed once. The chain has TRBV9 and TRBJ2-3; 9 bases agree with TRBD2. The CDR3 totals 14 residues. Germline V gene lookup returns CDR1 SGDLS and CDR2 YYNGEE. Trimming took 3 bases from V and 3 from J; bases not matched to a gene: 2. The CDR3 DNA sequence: TGTGCCAGCAGCGCAAGCGGGGGGACAGATACGCAGTATTTT. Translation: CASSASGGTDTQYF.

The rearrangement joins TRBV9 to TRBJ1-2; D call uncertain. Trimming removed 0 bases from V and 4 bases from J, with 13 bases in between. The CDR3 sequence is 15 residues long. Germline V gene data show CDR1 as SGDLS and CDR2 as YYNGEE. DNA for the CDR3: TGTGCCAGCAGCGTAGGGGCCCAAGCTTTCTATGGCTACACCTTC. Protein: CASSVGAQAFYGYTF.

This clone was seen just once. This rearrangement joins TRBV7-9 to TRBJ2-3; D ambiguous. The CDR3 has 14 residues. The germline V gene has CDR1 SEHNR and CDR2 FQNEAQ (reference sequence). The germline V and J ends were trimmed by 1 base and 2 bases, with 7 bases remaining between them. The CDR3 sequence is CASSLGESTDTQYF. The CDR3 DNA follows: TGTGCCAGCAGCTTAGGGGAATCCACAGATACGCAGTATTTT. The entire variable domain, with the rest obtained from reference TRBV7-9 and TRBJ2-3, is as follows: DTGVSQNPRHKITKRGQNVTFRCDPISEHNRLYWYRQTLGQGPEFLTYFQNEAQLEKSRLLSDRFSAERPKGSFSTLEIQRTEQGDSAMYLCASSLGESTDTQYFGPGTRLTVL.

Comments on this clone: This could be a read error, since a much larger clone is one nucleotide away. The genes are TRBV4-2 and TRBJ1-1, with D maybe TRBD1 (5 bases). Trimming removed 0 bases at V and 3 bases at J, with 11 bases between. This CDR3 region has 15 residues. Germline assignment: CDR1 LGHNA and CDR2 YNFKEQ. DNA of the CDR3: TGTGCCAGCAGCCAAGACTGGGGAGGGGACACTGAAGCTTTCTTT. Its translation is CASSQDWGGDTEAFF.

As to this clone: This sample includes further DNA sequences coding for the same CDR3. CDR3 nucleotide sequence: TGTGCCAGCAGGTTAGGACAGGGCAACTCACCCCTCCACTTT. This gives the protein CASRLGQGNSPLHF. The gene calls are TRBV2 and TRBJ1-6, with 8 nucleotides matching TRBD1. The trim removed 6 bases at V and 10 bases at J, leaving 8 bases unmatched. Germline loops: CDR1 SNHLY, CDR2 FYNNEI. This CDR3 contains 14 residues.

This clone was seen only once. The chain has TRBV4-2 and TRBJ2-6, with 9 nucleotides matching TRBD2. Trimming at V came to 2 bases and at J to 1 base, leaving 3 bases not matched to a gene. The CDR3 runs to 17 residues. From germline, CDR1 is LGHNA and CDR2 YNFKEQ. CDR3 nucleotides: TGTGCCAGCAGCCAATTTAGCGGGAGTTCTGGGGCCAACGTCCTGACTTTC. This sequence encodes CASSQFSGSSGANVLTF.

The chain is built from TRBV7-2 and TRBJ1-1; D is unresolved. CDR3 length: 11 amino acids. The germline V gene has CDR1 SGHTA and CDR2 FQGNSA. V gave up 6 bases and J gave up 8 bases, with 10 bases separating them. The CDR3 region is CASSIGPEAFF. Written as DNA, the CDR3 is TGTGCCAGCAGTATAGGTCCCGAAGCTTTCTTT.

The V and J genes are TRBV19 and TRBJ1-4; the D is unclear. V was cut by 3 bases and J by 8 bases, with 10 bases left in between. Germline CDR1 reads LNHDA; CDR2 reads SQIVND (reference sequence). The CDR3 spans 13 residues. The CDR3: CASSIAHAEKLFF. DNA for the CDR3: TGTGCCAGTAGTATCGCTCACGCCGAAAAACTGTTTTTT. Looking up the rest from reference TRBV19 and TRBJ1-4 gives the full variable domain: DGGITQSPKYLFRKEGQNVTLSCEQNLNHDAMYWYRQDPGQGLRLIYYSQIVNDFQKGDIAEGYSVSREKKESFPLTVTSAQKNPTAFYLCASSIAHAEKLFFGSGTQLSVL.

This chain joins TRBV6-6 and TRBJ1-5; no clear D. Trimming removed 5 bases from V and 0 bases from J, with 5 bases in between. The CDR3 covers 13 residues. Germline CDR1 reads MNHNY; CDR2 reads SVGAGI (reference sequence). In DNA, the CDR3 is TGTGCCAGCAGTACGGATAGCAATCAGCCCCAGCATTTT. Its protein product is CASSTDSNQPQHF.

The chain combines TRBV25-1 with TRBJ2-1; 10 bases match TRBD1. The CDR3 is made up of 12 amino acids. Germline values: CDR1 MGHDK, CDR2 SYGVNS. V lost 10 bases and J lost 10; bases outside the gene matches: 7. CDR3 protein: CATGQGTKEQFF. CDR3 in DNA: TGTGCCACGGGACAGGGGACGAAAGAGCAGTTCTTC. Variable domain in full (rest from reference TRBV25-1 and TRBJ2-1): EADIYQTPRYLVIGTGKKITLECSQTMGHDKMYWYQQDPGMELHLIHYSYGVNSTEKGDLSSESTVSRIRTEHFPLTLESARPSHTSQYLCATGQGTKEQFFGPGTRLTVL.

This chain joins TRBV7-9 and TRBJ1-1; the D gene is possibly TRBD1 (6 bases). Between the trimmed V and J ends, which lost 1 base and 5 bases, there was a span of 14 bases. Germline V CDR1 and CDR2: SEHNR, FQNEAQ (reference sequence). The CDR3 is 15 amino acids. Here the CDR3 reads CASSLGGPGTTEAFF. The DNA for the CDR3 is TGTGCCAGCAGCTTAGGTGGTCCGGGGACAACTGAAGCTTTCTTT. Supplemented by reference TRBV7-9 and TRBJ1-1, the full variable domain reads DTGVSQNPRHKITKRGQNVTFRCDPISEHNRLYWYRQTLGQGPEFLTYFQNEAQLEKSRLLSDRFSAERPKGSFSTLEIQRTEQGDSAMYLCASSLGGPGTTEAFFGQGTRLTVV.

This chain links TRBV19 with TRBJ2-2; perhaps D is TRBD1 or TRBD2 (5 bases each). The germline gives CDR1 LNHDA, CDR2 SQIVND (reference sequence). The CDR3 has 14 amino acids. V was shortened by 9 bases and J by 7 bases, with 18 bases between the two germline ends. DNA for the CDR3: TGTGCCAGCATGTGGGGCTCCGCGGGCGGGGAGCTGTTTTTT. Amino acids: CASMWGSAGGELFF.